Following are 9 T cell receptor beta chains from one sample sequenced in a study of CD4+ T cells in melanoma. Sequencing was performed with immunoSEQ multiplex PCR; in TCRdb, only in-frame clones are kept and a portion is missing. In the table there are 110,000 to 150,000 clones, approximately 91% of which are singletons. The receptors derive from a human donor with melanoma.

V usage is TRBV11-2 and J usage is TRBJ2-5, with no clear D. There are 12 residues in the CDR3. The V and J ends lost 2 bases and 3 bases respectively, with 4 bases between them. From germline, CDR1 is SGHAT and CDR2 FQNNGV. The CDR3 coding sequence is TGTGCCAGCAGCTTAACCGAAGAGACCCAGTACTTC. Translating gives CASSLTEETQYF.

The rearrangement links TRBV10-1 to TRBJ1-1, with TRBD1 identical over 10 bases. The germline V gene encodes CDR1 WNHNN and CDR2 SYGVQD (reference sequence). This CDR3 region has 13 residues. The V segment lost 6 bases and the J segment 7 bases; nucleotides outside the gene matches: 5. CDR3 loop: CASSRDRGGEAFF. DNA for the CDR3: TGCGCCAGCAGCCGGGACAGGGGAGGTGAAGCTTTCTTT.

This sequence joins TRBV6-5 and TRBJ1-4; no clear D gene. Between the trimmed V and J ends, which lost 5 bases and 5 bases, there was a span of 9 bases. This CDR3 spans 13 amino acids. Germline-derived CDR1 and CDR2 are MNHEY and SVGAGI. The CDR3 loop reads CASSLIRNEKLFF. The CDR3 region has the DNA TGTGCCAGCAGTCTGATCAGGAATGAAAAACTGTTTTTT.

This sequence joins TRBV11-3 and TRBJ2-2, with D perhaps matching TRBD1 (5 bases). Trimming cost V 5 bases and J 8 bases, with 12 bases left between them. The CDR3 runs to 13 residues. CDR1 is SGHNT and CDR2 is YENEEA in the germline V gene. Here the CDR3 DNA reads TGTGCCAGCAGCCAATCAAGGGGAGGGGAGCTGTTTTTT. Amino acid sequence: CASSQSRGGELFF. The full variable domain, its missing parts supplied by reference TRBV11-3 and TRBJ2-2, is EAGVVQSPRYKIIEKKQPVAFWCNPISGHNTLYWYLQNLGQGPELLIRYENEEAVDDSQLPKDRFSAERLKGVDSTLKIQPAELGDSAVYLCASSQSRGGELFFGEGSRLTVL.

The CDR3 nucleotides are TGTGCCTGGAGCGCAAACAGGGTCCGGGTGTACTTC. This codes for CAWSANRVRVYF. V gene TRBV30 combines with J gene TRBJ2-7; a possible D gene is TRBD1 (6 bases). The V and J ends lost 3 bases and 12 bases respectively, with 18 bases between them. Germline V gives CDR1 GTSNPN, CDR2 SVGIG (reference sequence). CDR3 length: 12 amino acids.

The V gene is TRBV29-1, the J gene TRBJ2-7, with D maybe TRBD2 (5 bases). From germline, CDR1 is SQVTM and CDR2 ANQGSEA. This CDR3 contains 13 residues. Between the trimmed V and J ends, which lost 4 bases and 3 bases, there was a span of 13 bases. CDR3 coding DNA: TGCAGCGTTGTTAAGGAGGAAGGCTACGAGCAGTACTTC. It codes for CSVVKEEGYEQYF.

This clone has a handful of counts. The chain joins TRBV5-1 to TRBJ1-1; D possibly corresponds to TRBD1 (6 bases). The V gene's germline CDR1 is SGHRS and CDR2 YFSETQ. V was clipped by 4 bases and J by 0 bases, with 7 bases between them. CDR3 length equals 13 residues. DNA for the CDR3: TGCGCCAGCAGCGCAGGGGTGAACACTGAAGCTTTCTTT. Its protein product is CASSAGVNTEAFF.

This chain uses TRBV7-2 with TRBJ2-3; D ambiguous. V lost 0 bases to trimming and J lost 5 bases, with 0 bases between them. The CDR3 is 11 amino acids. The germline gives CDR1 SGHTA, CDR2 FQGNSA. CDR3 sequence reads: CASSLADTQYF. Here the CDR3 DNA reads TGTGCCAGCAGCTTAGCAGATACGCAGTATTTT. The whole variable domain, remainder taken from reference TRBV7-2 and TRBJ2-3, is GAGVSQSPSNKVTEKGKDVELRCDPISGHTALYWYRQSLGQGLEFLIYFQGNSAPDKSGLPSDRFSAERTGGSVSTLTIQRTQQEDSAVYLCASSLADTQYFGPGTRLTVL.

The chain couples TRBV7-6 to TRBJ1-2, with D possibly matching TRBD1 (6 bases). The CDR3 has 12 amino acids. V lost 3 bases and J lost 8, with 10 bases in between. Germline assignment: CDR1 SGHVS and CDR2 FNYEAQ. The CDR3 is CASSLQGQGYTF. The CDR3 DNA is TGTGCCAGCAGCTTGCAGGGGCAAGGCTACACCTTC.